One T cell receptor beta chain is described in this entry. Its specificity is unknown. The authors reverse transcribed roughly 0.45 to 1 ug RNA with random hexamers. Amplification of TCR beta CDR3 used immunoSEQ multiplex PCR across 54 Vbeta and 13 Jbeta. TCRdb reprocessed the immunoSEQ multiplex PCR reads via MiXCR and lists one record per CDR3 protein. The top ten clones hold 0.35% to 0.55% of a sample with some 75,000 distinct CDR3 sequences, about 93% of them seen once. The data are from a study of CD8 T cells in Susac syndrome. Study-wide background: Each patient with Susac syndrome, at the time of blood draw, was therapy-naive, on corticosteroids, or on intravenous immunoglobulin alone. Study-wide results and caveats: Clonal CD8+ expansion in Susac was highest in TEMRA cells and active patients.

The diagnostic criteria were recently defined, and patients with Susac syndrome met them for definite or probable disease. Germline CDR1 reads SGHRS; CDR2 reads YFSETQ. V lost 1 base, J lost 4 bases, and 14 bases lay in between. The CDR3 extends over 15 amino acids. The rearrangement links TRBV5-1 to TRBJ1-1; tentative D call: TRBD1 (6 bases). Sequenced: CD8+ T cells from PBMCs. This sequence originates from a human donor with Susac syndrome. The DNA for the CDR3 is TGCGCCAGCAGCTTGTTTCCGGGGGCAGGCACTGAAGCTTTCTTT. Protein: CASSLFPGAGTEAFF. Full variable domain (remainder filled in from reference TRBV5-1 and TRBJ1-1): KAGVTQTPRYLIKTRGQQVTLSCSPISGHRSVSWYQQTPGQGLQFLFEYFSETQRNKGNFPGRFSGRQFSNSRSEMNVSTLELGDSALYLCASSLFPGAGTEAFFGQGTRLTVV.